This T cell receptor beta chain was captured in a study of control samples from healthy donors and cancer patients. The CDR3 runs to 12 residues. V was pared by 4 bases and J by 15 bases, with 17 bases between. Germline CDR1 reads SGDLS; CDR2 reads YYNGEE. TCRdb's table, derived via immunoSEQ multiplex PCR, lists solely in-frame clones and lacks some. The data contain approximately 80,000 clones, about 88% of them seen just once; the ten biggest clones take up 4.5% to 6%. V is TRBV9 and J is TRBJ2-1; no definite D call. Material for sequencing was blood. The receptor was derived from a woman in her 50s in good health. This chain's CDR3 is CASSPDGILRFF. CDR3 coding DNA: TGTGCCAGCAGCCCGGACGGTATTTTGCGGTTCTTC.